The 19 T cell receptor beta chains in this list originate from one sample, sequenced in a study of brain T cells in children with intractable seizures (dated by TCRdb to 2020 to 2023). In light of the paper, this sample's time point label describes: blood from clinic visit 5 months post-surgery; TSC patient then seizure free. Library preparation employed the immunoSEQ multiplex PCR assay. Entries here come from immuneACCESS through TCRdb and include only in-frame sequences with V and J called. Some clones fail to appear in such tables; in the studies checked, an unresolved V gene covers under half of the shortfall, and the cause of the remainder is unknown. In all, the sample holds hundreds of thousands of clones, and nearly 95% of those were seen once. The ten largest clones capture roughly 5.8% of the sample. Sequenced material: peripheral blood, taken less than 6 months after surgery. Receptor source: a boy younger than two with tuberous sclerosis and intractable seizures.

This chain uses TRBV9 with TRBJ1-2; a weak D match, TRBD1 (6 bases). CDR1 is SGDLS and CDR2 is YYNGEE in the germline V gene. V shed 0 bases and J shed 0 bases, with 12 bases lying between them. The CDR3 length is 16 residues. CDR3 in amino acids: CASSVDHRTANYGYTF. The CDR3 DNA is TGTGCCAGCAGCGTAGATCATAGGACAGCTAACTATGGCTACACCTTC.

V and J are TRBV7-3 and TRBJ1-1; no clear D. Germline V gene data show CDR1 as SGHTA and CDR2 as FQGTGA. There are 14 residues in the CDR3. The germline V and J ends were trimmed by 1 base and 1 base, with 7 bases remaining between them. The CDR3 loop reads CASSLSSGNTEAFF. The CDR3, as DNA: TGTGCCAGCAGCTTAAGTTCAGGGAACACTGAAGCTTTCTTT. The whole variable domain, remainder taken from reference TRBV7-3 and TRBJ1-1, is GAGVSQTPSNKVTEKGKYVELRCDPISGHTALYWYRQSLGQGPEFLIYFQGTGAADDSGLPNDRFFAVRPEGSVSTLKIQRTERGDSAVYLCASSLSSGNTEAFFGQGTRLTVV.

The V and J genes are TRBV10-3 and TRBJ2-1; D not resolved. Trimming removed 5 bases from V and 8 bases from J, with 10 bases in between. The CDR3 has 12 residues. From germline, CDR1 is ENHRY and CDR2 SYGVKD. The CDR3 DNA reads TGTGCCATCAGTTCAGGAGCCGATGAGCAGTTCTTC. It is translated as CAISSGADEQFF.

The V and J genes are TRBV18 and TRBJ1-1, with 9 nucleotides matching TRBD1. CDR3 length equals 17 residues. CDR1 and CDR2 (germline): KGHSH, LQKENI. V trimming: 3 bases; J trimming: 4 bases; junction bases outside the gene matches: 12. The CDR3 region is CASSPRDRAPLGTEAFF. The CDR3 DNA follows: TGTGCCAGCTCACCTCGGGACAGGGCTCCGCTGGGCACTGAAGCTTTCTTT.

The V and J genes are TRBV20-1 and TRBJ2-5, with D perhaps TRBD1 (6 bases). The germline V gene encodes CDR1 DFQATT and CDR2 SNEGSKA (reference sequence). CDR3 length: 14 residues. V was cut by 3 bases and J by 3 bases, with 14 bases left in between. In DNA form, the CDR3 reads TGCAGTGCTAGTCGTCCGGGACAAAAAGAGACCCAGTACTTC. Translating gives CSASRPGQKETQYF.

The chain has TRBV18 and TRBJ2-7; D uncertain. The length of the CDR3 is 14 residues. V gave up 0 bases and J gave up 4 bases, with 10 bases separating them. CDR1 and CDR2 from the germline V gene are KGHSH and LQKENI. CDR3 region: CASSPPARKYEQYF. The CDR3 region has the DNA TGTGCCAGCTCACCACCCGCGCGGAAGTACGAGCAGTACTTC.

This rearrangement joins TRBV14 to TRBJ1-6; tentatively, D is TRBD1 (6 bases). Germline CDR1 SGHDN, CDR2 FVKESK. CDR3 length equals 15 residues. V shed 4 bases and J shed 7 bases, with 14 bases lying between them. DNA for the CDR3: TGTGCCAGCAGCCTCACGACAGGCGGGAATTCACCCCTCCACTTT. This sequence encodes CASSLTTGGNSPLHF.

The chain employs TRBV28 and TRBJ1-5; D is perhaps TRBD1 (6 bases). The V gene's germline CDR1 is MDHEN and CDR2 SYDVKM. V was trimmed by 4 bases and J by 0 bases, leaving 22 bases between them. This CDR3 is 19 amino acids long. The CDR3 DNA sequence: TGTGCCAGCAGTTCCCCAGACCATAGACAGGCTGATAGCAATCAGCCCCAGCATTTT. Amino acid sequence: CASSSPDHRQADSNQPQHF.

Turning to this clone: The identical CDR3 is also encoded by other nucleotide sequences in the sample. The chain employs TRBV2 and TRBJ2-2; D is unresolved. The germline CDR1 and CDR2 sequences are SNHLY and FYNNEI. V was clipped by 8 bases and J by 7 bases, with 14 bases between them. The length of the CDR3 is 13 residues. The chain's CDR3 is CASGKTPVGELFF. CDR3 nucleotide sequence: TGTGCCAGCGGGAAAACTCCCGTCGGGGAGCTGTTTTTT.

This CDR3 is CASSQGRLAGVTDTQYF. The DNA of the CDR3 is TGCGCCAGCAGCCAAGGCCGACTAGCGGGGGTCACAGATACGCAGTATTTT. The chain is built from TRBV4-1 and TRBJ2-3; 12 bases agree with TRBD2. The CDR3 is 17 residues long. Trimming took 1 base from V and 2 from J; bases not matched to a gene: 4. CDR1 and CDR2 from the germline V gene are MGHRA and YSYEKL.

This clone was counted once. The chain couples TRBV28 to TRBJ2-6, with 7 positions matching TRBD1. Germline loops: CDR1 MDHEN, CDR2 SYDVKM. The V and J ends lost 1 base and 2 bases, in that order; junction bases with no gene match: 2. This CDR3 comprises 16 residues. In DNA, the CDR3 is TGTGCCAGCAGTTTATATACAGGGGCTGGGGCCAACGTCCTGACTTTC. Residues: CASSLYTGAGANVLTF.

V gene TRBV7-9 combines with J gene TRBJ2-7; perhaps TRBD1 as D (6 bases). CDR1 is SEHNR, CDR2 FQNEAQ, per germline (reference sequence). The CDR3 runs 15 residues. Deletions cut 2 bases from V and 4 bases from J, with 15 bases between. CDR3 nucleotides: TGTGCCAGCAGCTTACAGGGGCTCGGCCCTTACGAGCAGTACTTC. This translates into CASSLQGLGPYEQYF.

The V and J genes are TRBV10-3 and TRBJ2-4, with D maybe TRBD2 (5 bases). Deletions cut 3 bases from V and 7 bases from J, with 16 bases between. There are 15 residues in the CDR3. CDR1 is ENHRY and CDR2 is SYGVKD in the germline V gene. This CDR3 reads CAISDPIDGENIQYF. CDR3 bases: TGTGCCATCAGTGACCCTATAGATGGGGAGAACATTCAGTACTTC.

The chain uses TRBV30 and TRBJ2-7; 10 nucleotides agree with TRBD1. Germline V gene lookup returns CDR1 GTSNPN and CDR2 SVGIG (reference sequence). V was pared by 2 bases and J by 6 bases, with 4 bases of the junction left unmatched. The CDR3 runs to 13 residues. CDR3 in DNA: TGTGCCTGGAGTTTGGGGGACAGGGGCGAGCAGTACTTC. Translation gives CAWSLGDRGEQYF.

The rearrangement uses TRBV5-1 and TRBJ2-7, with 10 bases lining up with TRBD1. Germline V gene data show CDR1 as SGHRS and CDR2 as YFSETQ. The CDR3 sequence is 17 residues long. Unmatched junction bases numbered 7, after V lost 1 base and J lost 0 bases. As DNA, the CDR3 is TGCGCCAGCAGCTTGTATAGGGGACAGGGGCTCTCCTACGAGCAGTACTTC. It specifies CASSLYRGQGLSYEQYF.

The chain is built from TRBV6-6 and TRBJ2-2; D gene uncertain. V was clipped by 5 bases and J by 0 bases, with 10 bases between them. Germline CDR1 MNHNY, CDR2 SVGAGI (reference sequence). This CDR3 is 15 amino acids long. The CDR3 DNA follows: TGTGCCAGCAGTGTTGACGGAGCGAACACCGGGGAGCTGTTTTTT. Protein sequence: CASSVDGANTGELFF.

This clone has just one count. J is TRBJ2-1 and V is TRBV20-1; D ambiguous. This CDR3 has 11 amino acids. V was trimmed by 5 bases and J by 10 bases, leaving 12 bases between them. The V gene's germline CDR1 is DFQATT and CDR2 SNEGSKA (reference sequence). CDR3 loop: CSAPVVREQFF. In DNA form, the CDR3 reads TGCAGTGCTCCCGTTGTCAGGGAGCAGTTCTTC.

The chain uses TRBV24-1 and TRBJ2-3; D is undetermined. Germline CDR1 and CDR2: KGHDR and SFDVKD. V lost 0 bases and J lost 6, with 6 bases in between. The CDR3 consists of 13 residues. CDR3 nucleotide sequence: TGTGCCACCAGTGATTTGCCCCCGGATACGCAGTATTTT. As protein: CATSDLPPDTQYF.

The chain joins TRBV24-1 to TRBJ1-1, with TRBD1 as a possible D gene (5 bases). The germline CDR1 and CDR2 sequences are KGHDR and SFDVKD. CDR3 length: 14 residues. V was pared by 7 bases and J by 0 bases, with 11 bases between. CDR3 protein: CATRGAGMNTEAFF. CDR3 nucleotides: TGTGCCACCAGGGGCGCAGGGATGAACACTGAAGCTTTCTTT.